This entry concerns a single T cell receptor (beta chain). This sample is part of a study of blood T cell repertoires in COVID-19. Here immunoSEQ multiplex PCR was the method, and the copy in TCRdb shows in-frame clones only, minus some. Of approximately 68,000 clones listed, roughly three quarters are singletons. This CDR3 has 13 amino acids. CDR1 and CDR2 from the germline V gene are SGHAT and FQDESV (reference sequence). V lost 6 bases, J lost 10 bases, and 3 bases stayed unmatched. The specimen sequenced was peripheral blood. This chain uses TRBV11-1 with TRBJ1-6; 10 nucleotides agree with TRBD1. The sequence came from a woman aged 45-60 years with acute or convalescent COVID-19. CDR3 bases: TGTGCCAGCAGAGGACAGGGGGACTCACCCCTCCACTTT. Its translation: CASRGQGDSPLHF.